The 31 T cell receptor beta chains below come from one sample, sequenced in a study of T cells in Graves' hyperthyroidism and ophthalmopathy. Amplification yielded TCR beta CDR3 regions, with RNA transcripts as the source. Carried out on the TCR CDR3, a first-round RT-PCR used the HTBI primer set. One entry per CDR3 protein, called by TCRdb with MiXCR from the multiplex PCR reads. The sample lists 600,000 or so distinct CDR3 sequences, approximately 15% occurring once. Sequenced material: blood. These receptors originate from a woman aged 18-29 years with Graves' ophthalmopathy.

V usage is TRBV12-3 or TRBV12-4 and J usage is TRBJ1-3; D is unresolved. Trimming took off 3 bases at V and 2 bases at J, with 17 bases between the two ends. The CDR3 runs to 17 residues. DNA of the CDR3: TGTGCCAGCAGTTTGGGCTCCCGAGGGTCCGCTGGAAACACCATATATTTT. It yields the protein CASSLGSRGSAGNTIYF.

This clonotype has at least ten counts. The V gene is TRBV6-1, the J gene TRBJ1-5, with no clear D. The CDR3 is made up of 14 amino acids. The germline V gene has CDR1 MNHNS and CDR2 SASEGT. The V gene lost 5 bases and the J gene lost 6 bases, with 14 bases spanning the gap. The CDR3 DNA follows: TGTGCCAGCAGTCTCCGCCCCTGGGCTCAGCCCCAGCATTTT. Protein: CASSLRPWAQPQHF.

The J gene is TRBJ2-5, the V gene TRBV6-2 or TRBV6-3; 14 bases agree with TRBD2. Germline lookup yields CDR1 MNHEY and CDR2 SVGEGT. J lost 4 bases, V lost 6 bases, and 4 bases had no gene match. The length of the CDR3 is 15 residues. This chain's CDR3 is CASRRLAGGLETQYF. CDR3 DNA sequence: TGTGCCAGCAGGAGACTAGCGGGAGGGCTAGAGACCCAGTACTTC.

In regard to this clonotype: Being one base from a much bigger clone, this may be a read error. This rearrangement joins TRBV5-6 to TRBJ2-1, with 7 bases that match TRBD1. Germline loops: CDR1 SGHDT, CDR2 YYEEEE. This CDR3 is built from 15 residues. CDR3 sequence reads: CASSFSGQPYSEQFF. CDR3 DNA sequence: TGTGCCAGCAGCTTCTCGGGACAGCCCTACAGTGAGCAGTTCTTC.

Only a few counts were recorded for this clonotype. This rearrangement joins TRBV27 to TRBJ2-1; no clear D. There are 13 residues in the CDR3. The V end was cut by 5 bases, the J end by 8 bases, with 13 bases between. Germline V gives CDR1 MNHEY, CDR2 SMNVEV (reference sequence). CDR3 sequence: CASSRVRGDEQFF. The CDR3 bases are TGTGCCAGCAGTCGGGTGCGTGGGGATGAGCAGTTCTTC.

This clonotype was counted many times. The chain joins TRBV7-6 to TRBJ2-2; D may be TRBD1 (5 bases). V lost 1 base and J 8 bases, leaving 11 bases between the germline ends. The germline V gene has CDR1 SGHVS and CDR2 FNYEAQ. The CDR3 is 14 residues long. CDR3 protein: CASSLEGESGELFF. The CDR3 DNA sequence: TGTGCCAGCAGCTTAGAAGGGGAAAGTGGGGAGCTGTTTTTT.

This clonotype was recorded at least ten times. The chain employs TRBV6-2 or TRBV6-3 and TRBJ2-7, with 12 bases lining up with TRBD2. Per germline, CDR1 MNHEY and CDR2 SVGEGT. With 2 bases clipped from V and 3 bases from J, the junction kept 5 bases outside the gene matches. This CDR3 is built from 16 residues. The CDR3 DNA is TGTGCCAGCAGTTACCCCCCTAGCGGGAGGGACTACGAGCAGTACTTC. It specifies CASSYPPSGRDYEQYF.

This clonotype appeared a few times. This may arise from a read error, as a much more abundant clone is one base away. This chain uses TRBV27 with TRBJ1-1; D may be TRBD1 (6 bases). CDR1 is MNHEY and CDR2 is SMNVEV in the germline V gene (reference sequence). The CDR3 loop spans 13 amino acids. CDR3 DNA sequence: TGTACCAGCAGTTTCTCAGGGGCGGGGGAAGCTTTCTTT. It encodes CTSSFSGAGEAFF.

This clonotype was seen many times. This chain connects TRBV7-2 to TRBJ2-5; 9 bases are a match to TRBD2. With V trimmed by 1 base and J by 3 bases, 3 bases remained unmatched. The CDR3 loop spans 15 amino acids. CDR1 and CDR2 from the germline V gene are SGHTA and FQGNSA. CDR3 in DNA: TGTGCCAGCAGCTTAGTAGCGGGAGCTAAAGAGACCCAGTACTTC. Amino acid sequence: CASSLVAGAKETQYF.

This clonotype has at least ten counts. The chain recombines TRBV27 with TRBJ2-7; a possible D gene is TRBD1 (6 bases). V lost 3 bases and J 4 bases, leaving 13 bases between the germline ends. CDR3 length equals 14 residues. CDR1 MNHEY and CDR2 SMNVEV come from the germline V gene (reference sequence). The CDR3 nucleotides are TGTGCCAGCAGTTTGGCGGACAGCTATTACGAGCAGTACTTC. Amino acids: CASSLADSYYEQYF.

A few counts support this clonotype. V gene TRBV7-3 combines with J gene TRBJ1-1; maybe TRBD1 (5 bases). Germline V lookup: CDR1 SGHTA, CDR2 FQGTGA. V was pared by 2 bases and J by 2 bases, with 9 bases between. The CDR3 length is 14 residues. The DNA of the CDR3 is TGTGCCAGCAGCTTATACGGGGGTAACACTGAAGCTTTCTTT. Translated: CASSLYGGNTEAFF.

This clonotype was seen at least ten times. The chain has TRBV24-1 and TRBJ2-1; D could derive from TRBD1 or TRBD2 (5 bases each). The CDR3 sequence is 11 residues long. V gave up 5 bases and J gave up 12 bases, with 10 bases separating them. Germline lookup yields CDR1 KGHDR and CDR2 SFDVKD. The CDR3 sequence is CATSGGAAQFF. The CDR3 DNA reads TGTGCCACCAGTGGAGGGGCGGCGCAGTTCTTC.

The J gene is TRBJ1-5, the V gene TRBV12-3 or TRBV12-4; possibly TRBD1 for D (6 bases). There are 14 residues in the CDR3. With 3 bases removed from V and 5 bases from J, the gap between germline ends came to 11 bases. The CDR3 loop is CASSFWAGDQPQHF. The CDR3, as DNA: TGTGCCAGCAGTTTTTGGGCAGGGGATCAGCCCCAGCATTTT.

This clonotype appeared a few times. The chain is built from TRBV19 and TRBJ2-2; TRBD1 matches 10 bases. V shed 9 bases and J 6 bases; nucleotides not matched to a gene: 7. The CDR3 is 14 amino acids. CDR1 and CDR2 from the germline V gene are LNHDA and SQIVND (reference sequence). CDR3 DNA sequence: TGTGCCAGGACGGGACAGGGGTTTCCCGGGGAGCTGTTTTTT. This gives the protein CARTGQGFPGELFF. The full variable domain, completed using reference TRBV19 and TRBJ2-2, is DGGITQSPKYLFRKEGQNVTLSCEQNLNHDAMYWYRQDPGQGLRLIYYSQIVNDFQKGDIAEGYSVSREKKESFPLTVTSAQKNPTAFYLCARTGQGFPGELFFGEGSRLTVL.

For this clonotype: A much larger clone is a single base away; this may be a read error. This chain uses TRBV13 with TRBJ2-1; TRBD2 matches 7 bases. V shed 0 bases, J shed 10 bases, and the junction held 12 bases outside the gene matches. Germline V gene sequence: CDR1 PRHDT, CDR2 FYEKMQ (reference sequence). CDR3 length: 16 residues. The CDR3 reads CASSLGLEREGDEQFF. CDR3 nucleotide sequence: TGTGCCAGCAGCTTAGGCCTCGAGCGGGAAGGCGACGAGCAGTTCTTC.

The V gene is TRBV20-1, the J gene TRBJ2-7; D call uncertain. The germline CDR1 and CDR2 sequences are DFQATT and SNEGSKA (reference sequence). V dropped 3 bases and J dropped 2 bases, with 11 bases sitting between them. This CDR3 is built from 13 residues. The CDR3 loop reads CSARKQITYEQYF. The CDR3 bases are TGCAGTGCTAGGAAACAGATCACCTACGAGCAGTACTTC.

The gene calls are TRBV27 and TRBJ2-1, with 8 bases that match TRBD2. This CDR3 has 16 amino acids. Germline-derived CDR1 and CDR2 are MNHEY and SMNVEV (reference sequence). The V and J ends lost 7 bases and 4 bases, in that order; junction bases with no gene match: 12. CDR3 bases: TGTGCCAGCAACCCCGCCGGGACTAGGGTATACAATGAGCAGTTCTTC. Residues: CASNPAGTRVYNEQFF.

The chain combines TRBV29-1 with TRBJ1-1; D not certain. The CDR3 loop spans 13 amino acids. V was cut by 3 bases and J by 11 bases, with 19 bases left in between. Germline-derived CDR1 and CDR2 are SQVTM and ANQGSEA. CDR3 amino acids: CSVDFSSRTGAFF. DNA of the CDR3: TGCAGCGTTGATTTCTCCTCCCGTACTGGCGCTTTCTTT.

This clonotype has a handful of counts. The chain is built from TRBV15 and TRBJ1-1; D not resolved. The CDR3 totals 14 residues. V lost 1 base and J lost 5, with 11 bases in between. CDR1 and CDR2 from the germline V gene are LNHNV and YYDKDF (reference sequence). CDR3 in DNA: TGTGCCACCAGCAGAGTTTACGGGGAGACTGAAGCTTTCTTT. It encodes CATSRVYGETEAFF.

In its sample, this clonotype was seen a few times. V and J are TRBV19 and TRBJ2-5; 8 bases agree with TRBD2. The CDR3 is 14 residues long. Germline V CDR1 and CDR2: LNHDA, SQIVND (reference sequence). V shed 3 bases, J shed 7 bases, and the junction held 7 bases outside the gene matches. The CDR3 spells CASSIGRGYGTQYF. CDR3 DNA: TGTGCCAGTAGTATCGGGAGGGGCTATGGGACCCAGTACTTC. Supplemented by reference TRBV19 and TRBJ2-5, the full variable domain reads DGGITQSPKYLFRKEGQNVTLSCEQNLNHDAMYWYRQDPGQGLRLIYYSQIVNDFQKGDIAEGYSVSREKKESFPLTVTSAQKNPTAFYLCASSIGRGYGTQYFGPGTRLLVL.

This clonotype was observed at least ten times. The chain employs TRBV30 and TRBJ1-6; no definite D call. Trimming removed 0 bases from V and 5 bases from J, with 11 bases in between. The CDR3 spans 15 residues. Germline V gene lookup returns CDR1 GTSNPN and CDR2 SVGIG (reference sequence). The CDR3, as DNA: TGTGCCTGGAGTGTAAAATCCGTAGATAATTCACCCCTCCACTTT. The encoded protein is CAWSVKSVDNSPLHF.

V is TRBV6-1 and J is TRBJ1-2, with D perhaps matching TRBD1 (6 bases). Germline CDR1 and CDR2: MNHNS and SASEGT. Trimming took off 6 bases at V and 3 bases at J, with 17 bases between the two ends. CDR3 length: 15 residues. Here the CDR3 DNA reads TGTGCCAGCAGCCACGGAGGGGGGGGGGACTATGGCTACACCTTC. It encodes CASSHGGGGDYGYTF.

This clonotype was counted between two and nine times. This chain links TRBV19 with TRBJ1-5; no reliable D call. Germline assignment: CDR1 LNHDA and CDR2 SQIVND (reference sequence). The V end was cut by 3 bases, the J end by 5 bases, with 11 bases between. CDR3 size: 14 residues. CDR3 in amino acids: CASSIRPGDQPQHF. DNA for the CDR3: TGTGCCAGTAGTATCAGGCCAGGAGATCAGCCCCAGCATTTT.

V is TRBV12-3 or TRBV12-4 and J is TRBJ2-6; D not certain. The CDR3 runs to 15 residues. V lost 6 bases and J lost 0, with 9 bases in between. DNA of the CDR3: TGTGCCAGCAGCGGGCCGAGCTCTGGGGCCAACGTCCTGACTTTC. Protein: CASSGPSSGANVLTF.

This clonotype has a count of ten or more. The rearrangement joins TRBV29-1 to TRBJ1-2; D is undetermined. Looked up from germline, CDR1 is SQVTM and CDR2 is ANQGSEA. V was cut by 5 bases and J by 2 bases, with 12 bases left in between. This CDR3 contains 13 residues. CDR3 sequence: CSVTPVQNYGYTF. CDR3 sequence (DNA): TGCAGCGTTACTCCGGTCCAGAACTATGGCTACACCTTC.

This clonotype turned up a few times. The rearrangement uses TRBV4-3 and TRBJ2-3; unclear D gene. The V end lost 4 bases, the J end lost 2 bases, and 7 bases lay between the germline ends. The CDR3 length is 13 residues. Germline CDR1 is LGHNA and CDR2 is YSLEER. CDR3: CASSPRYTDTQYF. The CDR3 DNA follows: TGCGCCAGCAGCCCCCGCTACACAGATACGCAGTATTTT.

The rearrangement links TRBV29-1 to TRBJ1-1, with TRBD1 matching 9 bases. Germline loops: CDR1 SQVTM, CDR2 ANQGSEA. Unmatched junction bases numbered 6, after V lost 7 bases and J lost 6 bases. The CDR3 spans 12 residues. In nucleotides, the CDR3 is TGCAGCGCCCCGGGACAGGGCCCTGAAGCTTTCTTT. It encodes CSAPGQGPEAFF.

The J gene is TRBJ1-4, the V gene TRBV5-1; tentative D call: TRBD1 (6 bases). The CDR3 has 16 amino acids. Trimming shortened V by 3 bases and J by 5 bases, and 17 bases separated the two germline ends. Looked up from germline, CDR1 is SGHRS and CDR2 is YFSETQ. CDR3 sequence: CASSSHPGQRNEKLFF. The CDR3 DNA sequence: TGCGCCAGCAGCTCACACCCCGGACAGAGAAATGAAAAACTGTTTTTT. Combining the CDR3 with reference TRBV5-1 and TRBJ1-4 gives the whole variable domain KAGVTQTPRYLIKTRGQQVTLSCSPISGHRSVSWYQQTPGQGLQFLFEYFSETQRNKGNFPGRFSGRQFSNSRSEMNVSTLELGDSALYLCASSSHPGQRNEKLFFGSGTQLSVL.

This clonotype was picked up many times. The V and J genes are TRBV11-3 and TRBJ1-4, with a weak D call TRBD1 (5 bases). The ends were cut back, 4 bases at V and 1 base at J, with 16 bases in the middle. CDR1 SGHNT and CDR2 YENEEA come from the germline V gene. The CDR3 has 17 residues. This CDR3 is CASSSIRGGGTNEKLFF. The CDR3 DNA reads as TGTGCCAGCAGCTCTATAAGGGGCGGCGGAACTAATGAAAAACTGTTTTTT.

As to this clonotype: A much larger clone lies a single base off, so this may be a read error. The chain recombines TRBV14 with TRBJ2-3; maybe TRBD1 (5 bases). V was trimmed by 4 bases and J by 5 bases, leaving 10 bases between them. Germline V gives CDR1 SGHDN, CDR2 FVKESK. The CDR3 extends over 13 amino acids. The DNA of the CDR3 is TGTGCCAGCAGCCCCGTGGGGCTAGATACGCAGTATTTT. It translates to CASSPVGLDTQYF.

This clonotype was seen ten or more times. The chain employs TRBV18 and TRBJ2-3, with D perhaps TRBD2 (6 bases). This CDR3 contains 15 residues. Germline V gives CDR1 KGHSH, CDR2 LQKENI. The ends were cut back, 2 bases at V and 6 bases at J, with 15 bases in the middle. The DNA of the CDR3 is TGTGCCAGCTCACCAATAGCGGATGCCTCGGATACGCAGTATTTT. It yields the protein CASSPIADASDTQYF.